A single sample is the source of the 21 T cell receptor beta chains below, sequenced in a study of siplizumab effects on memory and regulatory T cells. The assay was immunoSEQ multiplex PCR, and TCRdb's table has in-frame clones only and misses some. The profile shows 90,000 to 110,000 clones, approximately 94% of them singletons. What was sequenced was CD4+ T cells sorted from blood. Receptors were obtained from a human donor in good health.

This chain connects TRBV11-3 to TRBJ1-3; D uncertain. The CDR3 has 14 residues. Trimming shortened V by 2 bases and J by 0 bases, and 5 bases separated the two germline ends. CDR1 and CDR2 from the germline V gene are SGHNT and YENEEA. The CDR3 nucleotides are TGTGCCAGCAGCTTATTTCACTCTGGAAACACCATATATTTT. Protein product: CASSLFHSGNTIYF.

The chain employs TRBV2 and TRBJ1-2; D remains unclear. With 2 bases removed from V and 6 bases from J, the gap between germline ends came to 7 bases. This CDR3 contains 12 residues. The germline CDR1 and CDR2 sequences are SNHLY and FYNNEI. The chain's CDR3 is CASSEMGDGYTF. CDR3 nucleotide sequence: TGTGCCAGCAGTGAAATGGGTGATGGCTACACCTTC.

The chain links TRBV30 to TRBJ2-2; the D is unclear. CDR3 length: 13 residues. The germline gives CDR1 GTSNPN, CDR2 SVGIG (reference sequence). V lost 7 bases, J lost 6 bases, and 15 bases lay in between. CDR3 amino acids: CAFRTGRAGELFF. In DNA, the CDR3 is TGTGCCTTTAGGACCGGAAGGGCCGGGGAGCTGTTTTTT.

The CDR3 DNA reads TGTGCCAGCAGCTTGGGCAGGGTCCACGCTGAAGCTTTCTTT. Encoded protein: CASSLGRVHAEAFF. This chain connects TRBV5-8 to TRBJ1-1; a possible D gene is TRBD1 (5 bases). The germline CDR1 and CDR2 sequences are SGHTS and YDEGEE. This CDR3 is 14 amino acids long. The germline V and J ends were trimmed by 0 bases and 6 bases, with 12 bases remaining between them.

The J gene is TRBJ2-2, the V gene TRBV7-8, with unresolved D. The V gene's germline CDR1 is SGHVS and CDR2 FQNEAQ. The CDR3 has 14 residues. Trimming shortened V by 0 bases and J by 5 bases, and 7 bases separated the two germline ends. The CDR3 sequence is CASSLAPFTGELFF. The CDR3 DNA is TGTGCCAGCAGCTTAGCTCCTTTTACCGGGGAGCTGTTTTTT.

CDR3 DNA sequence: TGTGCCAGCAGCCAATTAGTTTGGAAGCGCGTTTTACCCCACACCGGGGAGCTGTTTTTT. Protein sequence: CASSQLVWKRVLPHTGELFF. The chain employs TRBV7-8 and TRBJ2-2; no definite D call. CDR1 SGHVS and CDR2 FQNEAQ come from the germline V gene. The CDR3 runs to 20 residues. V lost 5 bases and J lost 3, with 28 bases in between.

J is TRBJ1-4 and V is TRBV20-1; no clear D gene. V was clipped by 6 bases and J by 7 bases, with 6 bases between them. CDR3 length: 10 amino acids. CDR1 is DFQATT, CDR2 SNEGSKA, per germline (reference sequence). The CDR3 loop is CSAGGEKLFF. For the CDR3, the DNA is TGCAGTGCAGGTGGTGAAAAACTGTTTTTT.

The J gene is TRBJ1-3, the V gene TRBV4-3; no clear D gene. The V end lost 4 bases, the J end lost 4 bases, and 8 bases lay between the germline ends. Germline CDR1 LGHNA, CDR2 YSLEER. The CDR3 extends over 13 amino acids. The CDR3 is CASSPDLGNTIYF. As DNA, the CDR3 is TGCGCCAGCAGCCCGGATTTAGGAAACACCATATATTTT.

The V and J genes are TRBV7-8 and TRBJ1-1; the D gene is possibly TRBD1 (5 bases). This CDR3 is built from 14 residues. The germline V gene has CDR1 SGHVS and CDR2 FQNEAQ. Trimming shortened V by 2 bases and J by 3 bases, and 10 bases separated the two germline ends. CDR3: CASSLPGRYTEAFF. CDR3 DNA: TGTGCCAGCAGCTTACCAGGGAGATACACTGAAGCTTTCTTT.

The chain recombines TRBV2 with TRBJ2-4; TRBD2 agrees at 12 bases. The germline V gene has CDR1 SNHLY and CDR2 FYNNEI. The V segment lost 7 bases and the J segment 8 bases; nucleotides outside the gene matches: 15. The CDR3 consists of 17 residues. In DNA form, the CDR3 reads TGTGCCAGCACCAAACCGGGACTAGCGGGTAATTTGGACATTCAGTACTTC. Its protein product is CASTKPGLAGNLDIQYF.

The chain carries TRBV7-2 and TRBJ1-3; unclear D gene. The germline V and J ends were trimmed by 1 base and 4 bases, with 20 bases remaining between them. CDR3 size: 18 residues. Germline-derived CDR1 and CDR2 are SGHTA and FQGNSA. CDR3: CASSLVGFPGGHGNTIYF. CDR3 in DNA: TGTGCCAGCAGCTTAGTTGGCTTCCCGGGAGGTCACGGAAACACCATATATTTT. Using reference TRBV7-2 and TRBJ1-3 for the parts outside the CDR3, the full variable domain is GAGVSQSPSNKVTEKGKDVELRCDPISGHTALYWYRQSLGQGLEFLIYFQGNSAPDKSGLPSDRFSAERTGGSVSTLTIQRTQQEDSAVYLCASSLVGFPGGHGNTIYFGEGSWLTVV.

This clone came up once. V is TRBV5-4 and J is TRBJ1-1; 8 bases agree with TRBD1. CDR1 and CDR2 (germline): SGHNT, YYREEE (reference sequence). The J segment lost 5 bases and the V segment lost 5 bases, leaving 5 bases of the junction unmatched. The CDR3 covers 13 residues. Here the CDR3 DNA reads TGTGCCAGCAGTACGACAGGGGTAACTGAAGCTTTCTTT. Amino acids: CASSTTGVTEAFF.

In this sample, this clone turned up a few times. The chain combines TRBV14 with TRBJ2-5; 8 bases align to TRBD2. V trimming: 4 bases; J trimming: 0 bases; junction bases outside the gene matches: 7. CDR1 SGHDN and CDR2 FVKESK come from the germline V gene. The CDR3 length is 16 residues. The CDR3 DNA is TGTGCCAGCAGCCGAAGGAGCGGGGGCAACCAAGAGACCCAGTACTTC. This translates into CASSRRSGGNQETQYF.

The table lists this clone with a count of one. V gene TRBV14 combines with J gene TRBJ2-7; D remains ambiguous. Germline V gives CDR1 SGHDN, CDR2 FVKESK. V shed 0 bases and J shed 4 bases, with 7 bases lying between them. The CDR3 consists of 13 residues. CDR3 DNA: TGTGCCAGCAGCCAAGATAGGCTATACGAGCAGTACTTC. Its translation is CASSQDRLYEQYF.

The chain has TRBV7-2 and TRBJ1-1; no definite D call. The V and J ends lost 6 bases and 0 bases respectively, with 8 bases between them. Germline V gives CDR1 SGHTA, CDR2 FQGNSA. This CDR3 comprises 13 residues. The chain's CDR3 is CASRRLMNTEAFF. In DNA, the CDR3 is TGTGCCAGCAGACGGTTGATGAACACTGAAGCTTTCTTT.

This clone was counted once. Its ends do not fully match the called genes, so a read error is possible. This chain connects TRBV5-8 to TRBJ2-7; 7 bases fit TRBD1. CDR1 is SGHTS, CDR2 YDEGEE, per germline. This CDR3 region has 12 residues. CDR3 DNA sequence: TGTGCCAGCAGCCGGAACGGGACAGTGTTACACTTC. Translation: CASSRNGTVLHF.

The chain couples TRBV27 to TRBJ2-1; a possible D gene is TRBD1 (5 bases). Per germline, CDR1 MNHEY and CDR2 SMNVEV (reference sequence). V was clipped by 6 bases and J by 7 bases, with 13 bases between them. CDR3 length: 13 residues. CDR3 coding DNA: TGTGCCAGCAGCCCCCAGGGTAGGAATGAGCAGTTCTTC. Translation gives CASSPQGRNEQFF.

The chain employs TRBV11-2 and TRBJ2-7, with D perhaps TRBD1 (6 bases). The V gene lost 5 bases and the J gene lost 3 bases, with 11 bases spanning the gap. Germline CDR1 and CDR2: SGHAT and FQNNGV. The length of the CDR3 is 13 residues. The CDR3 DNA sequence: TGTGCCAGCAGCCCAGGACAGCTCTACGAGCAGTACTTC. Its translation: CASSPGQLYEQYF.

In nucleotides, the CDR3 is TGTGCCAGCAGTCCAGCTTGGGGGAGGGACGAGCAGTACTTC. The encoded protein is CASSPAWGRDEQYF. The chain couples TRBV9 to TRBJ2-7; TRBD2 aligns across 7 bases. Germline V gives CDR1 SGDLS, CDR2 YYNGEE. Unmatched junction bases numbered 10, after V lost 5 bases and J lost 5 bases. This CDR3 has 14 residues.

V usage is TRBV29-1 and J usage is TRBJ2-7, with D hard to call. Germline V gene lookup returns CDR1 SQVTM and CDR2 ANQGSEA. There are 13 residues in the CDR3. V was shortened by 6 bases and J by 1 base, with 13 bases between the two germline ends. The CDR3 DNA follows: TGCAGCGTGGGGATTGGCAGTTCCTACGAGCAGTACTTC. It encodes CSVGIGSSYEQYF.

The J gene is TRBJ1-6, the V gene TRBV19; 9 nucleotides match TRBD1. CDR1 is LNHDA and CDR2 is SQIVND in the germline V gene (reference sequence). The CDR3 is made up of 15 amino acids. The V segment lost 7 bases and the J segment 7 bases; nucleotides outside the gene matches: 8. Here the CDR3 reads CASTLTGTGNSPLHF. CDR3 DNA sequence: TGTGCCAGTACCCTGACGGGGACAGGGAATTCACCCCTCCACTTT.